A selection of T cell receptor beta chains follows, all from one sample in a study of T cell responses to AZD1222 COVID-19 vaccine. Profiled with immunoSEQ multiplex PCR; TCRdb holds only in-frame clones, not every one. The sample yields approximately 100,000 clones, approximately 88% seen once. The sample in question was peripheral blood, obtained on day 0 of AZD1222 vaccination. The source of these receptors is an adult in good health. Both conserved end residues are part of each CDR3. A D gene is named only where the DNA matches it firmly. Rows may omit the clone size; those that give it use once, few, many or a size class.

>TRBJ2-2|.|.|TRBV3-1/TRBV3-2
CASSLRRNTGELFF
TGTGCCAGCAGCCTCAGGAGAAACACCGGGGAGCTGTTTTTT
>TRBJ2-2|TRBD1|.|TRBV6-5
CASSRQGVNTGELFF
TGTGCCAGCAGTCGACAGGGGGTGAACACCGGGGAGCTGTTTTTT
>TRBJ2-3|.|.|TRBV5-4
CASSPPTGADTQYF
TGTGCCAGCAGCCCACCGACAGGTGCAGATACGCAGTATTTT
>TRBJ1-5|.|.|TRBV6-4
CASSPEGQPQHF
TGTGCCAGCAGTCCTGAGGGTCAGCCCCAGCATTTT
>TRBJ1-5|TRBD1|.|TRBV7-8
CASSHRDRKNQPQHF
TGTGCCAGCAGCCACAGGGACAGGAAAAATCAGCCCCAGCATTTT
>TRBJ1-2|.|once|TRBV5-4
CASSLGGANYGYTF
TGTGCCAGCAGCTTAGGGGGAGCTAACTATGGCTACACCTTC
>TRBJ2-7|TRBD2|.|TRBV5-1
CASSVGLVRTDEQYF
TGCGCCAGCAGCGTGGGACTAGTGAGGACTGACGAGCAGTACTTC
>TRBJ2-2|TRBD1|once|TRBV11-1
CASSLGTGIGELFF
TGTGCCAGCAGCTTAGGGACAGGGATCGGGGAGCTGTTTTTT
>TRBJ1-1|.|.|TRBV7-9
CASSLLTEAFF
TGTGCCAGCAGCTTACTAACGGAAGCTTTCTTT
>TRBJ2-7|TRBD2|.|TRBV6-5
CASTPRLAGVYEQYF
TGTGCCAGCACCCCTCGGCTAGCGGGAGTATACGAGCAGTACTTC
>TRBJ1-3|.|.|TRBV11-1
CASSLSGFGNTIYF
TGTGCCAGCAGCCTCTCAGGGTTCGGAAACACCATATATTTT
>TRBJ2-7|.|once|TRBV4-3
CASSQEGGSTYEQYF
TGCGCCAGCAGCCAAGAAGGCGGCAGCACCTACGAGCAGTACTTC
>TRBJ2-1|.|.|TRBV27
CASSLSRDPYNEQFF
TGTGCCAGCAGTTTATCTAGGGACCCCTACAATGAGCAGTTCTTC